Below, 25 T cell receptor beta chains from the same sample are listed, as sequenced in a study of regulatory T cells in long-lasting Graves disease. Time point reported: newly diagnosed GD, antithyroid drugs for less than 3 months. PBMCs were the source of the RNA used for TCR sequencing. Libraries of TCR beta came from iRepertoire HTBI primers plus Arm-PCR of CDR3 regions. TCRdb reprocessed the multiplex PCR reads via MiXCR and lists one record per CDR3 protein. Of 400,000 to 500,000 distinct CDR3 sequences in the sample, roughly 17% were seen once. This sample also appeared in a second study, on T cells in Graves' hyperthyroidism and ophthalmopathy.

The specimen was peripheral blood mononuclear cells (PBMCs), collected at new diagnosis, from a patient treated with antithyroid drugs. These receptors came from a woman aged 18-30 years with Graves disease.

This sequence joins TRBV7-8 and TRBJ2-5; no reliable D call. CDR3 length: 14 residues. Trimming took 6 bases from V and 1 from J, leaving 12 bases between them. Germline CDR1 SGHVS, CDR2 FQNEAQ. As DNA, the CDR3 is TGTGCCAGCAGAAAAAAACTTCTCCAAGAGACCCAGTACTTC. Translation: CASRKKLLQETQYF.

The CDR3 DNA follows: TGTGCCAGCAGCTTATCTCTAGCTAGAGACCCTGGAAACACCATATATTTT. Translated, it gives CASSLSLARDPGNTIYF. V is TRBV7-9 and J is TRBJ1-3; D unclear. This CDR3 has 17 amino acids. Looked up from germline, CDR1 is SEHNR and CDR2 is FQNEAQ (reference sequence). Trimming pared 2 bases from V and 2 bases from J, leaving 16 bases between. Drawing the rest from reference TRBV7-9 and TRBJ1-3, the complete variable domain is DTGVSQNPRHKITKRGQNVTFRCDPISEHNRLYWYRQTLGQGPEFLTYFQNEAQLEKSRLLSDRFSAERPKGSFSTLEIQRTEQGDSAMYLCASSLSLARDPGNTIYFGEGSWLTVV.

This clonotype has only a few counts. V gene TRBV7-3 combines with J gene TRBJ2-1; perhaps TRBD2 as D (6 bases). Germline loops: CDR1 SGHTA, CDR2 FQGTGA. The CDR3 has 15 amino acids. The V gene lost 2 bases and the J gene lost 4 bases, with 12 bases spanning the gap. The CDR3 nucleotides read TGTGCCAGCAGCTTATCCCTCGGGAGATACAATGAGCAGTTCTTC. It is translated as CASSLSLGRYNEQFF.

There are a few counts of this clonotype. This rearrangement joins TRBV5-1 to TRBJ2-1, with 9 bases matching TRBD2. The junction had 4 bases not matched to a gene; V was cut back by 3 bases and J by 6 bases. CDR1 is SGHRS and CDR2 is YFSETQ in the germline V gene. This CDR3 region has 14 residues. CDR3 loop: CASSYSGSRNEQFF. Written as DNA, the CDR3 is TGCGCCAGCAGCTATAGCGGGAGCCGCAATGAGCAGTTCTTC.

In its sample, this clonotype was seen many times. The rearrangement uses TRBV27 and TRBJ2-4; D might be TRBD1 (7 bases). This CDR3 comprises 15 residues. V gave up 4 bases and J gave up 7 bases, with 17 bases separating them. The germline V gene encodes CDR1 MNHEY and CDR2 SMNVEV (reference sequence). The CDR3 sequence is CASSSPTQGGNIQYF. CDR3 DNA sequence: TGTGCCAGCAGTTCCCCCACCCAGGGGGGCAACATTCAGTACTTC.

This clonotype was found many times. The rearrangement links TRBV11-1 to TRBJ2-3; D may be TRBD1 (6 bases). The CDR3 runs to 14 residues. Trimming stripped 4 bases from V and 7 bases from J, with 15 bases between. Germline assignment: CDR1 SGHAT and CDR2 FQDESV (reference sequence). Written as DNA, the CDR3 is TGTGCCAGCAGCTCCCGGGACAAGGGGAATACGCAGTATTTT. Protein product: CASSSRDKGNTQYF.

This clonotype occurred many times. CDR3 sequence: CASSFRQGLEAFF. The CDR3 region has the DNA TGTGCCAGCAGTTTCCGACAGGGGCTGGAAGCTTTCTTT. This chain connects TRBV12-3 or TRBV12-4 to TRBJ1-1, with 8 bases identical to TRBD1. The CDR3 has 13 amino acids. The J segment lost 8 bases and the V segment lost 3 bases, leaving 5 bases of the junction unmatched.

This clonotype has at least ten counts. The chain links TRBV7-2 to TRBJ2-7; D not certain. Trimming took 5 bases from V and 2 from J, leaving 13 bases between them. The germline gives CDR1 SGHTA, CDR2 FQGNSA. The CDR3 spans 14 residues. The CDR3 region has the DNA TGTGCCAGCAGCCGGGTTAACTTAGCCTACGAGCAGTACTTC. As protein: CASSRVNLAYEQYF. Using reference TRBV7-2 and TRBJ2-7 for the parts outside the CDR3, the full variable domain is GAGVSQSPSNKVTEKGKDVELRCDPISGHTALYWYRQSLGQGLEFLIYFQGNSAPDKSGLPSDRFSAERTGGSVSTLTIQRTQQEDSAVYLCASSRVNLAYEQYFGPGTRLTVT.

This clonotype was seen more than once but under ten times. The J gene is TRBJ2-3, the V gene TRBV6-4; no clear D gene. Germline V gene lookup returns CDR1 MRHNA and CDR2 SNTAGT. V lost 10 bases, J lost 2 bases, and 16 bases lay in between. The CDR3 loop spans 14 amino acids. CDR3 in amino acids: CATSPTSSTDTQYF. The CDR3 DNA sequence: TGTGCCACCTCCCCGACATCTTCCACAGATACGCAGTATTTT.

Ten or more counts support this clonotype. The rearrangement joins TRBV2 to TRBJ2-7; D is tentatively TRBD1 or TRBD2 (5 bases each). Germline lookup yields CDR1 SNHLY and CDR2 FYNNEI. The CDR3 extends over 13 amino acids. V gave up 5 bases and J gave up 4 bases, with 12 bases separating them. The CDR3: CASSTGPGYEQYF. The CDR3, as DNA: TGTGCCAGCAGTACGGGACCGGGATACGAGCAGTACTTC.

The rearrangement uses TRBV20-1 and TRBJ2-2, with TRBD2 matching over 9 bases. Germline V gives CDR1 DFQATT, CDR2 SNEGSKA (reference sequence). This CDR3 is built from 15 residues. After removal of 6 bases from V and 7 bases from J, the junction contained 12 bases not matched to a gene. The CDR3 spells CSAPPPLAGGGELFF. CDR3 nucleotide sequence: TGCAGTGCCCCGCCCCCACTAGCGGGCGGCGGGGAGCTGTTTTTT.

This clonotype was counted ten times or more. This chain's CDR3 is CASSWTTSSGEQFF. Written as DNA, the CDR3 is TGTGCCAGCAGCTGGACGACTAGTAGTGGTGAGCAGTTCTTC. The J gene is TRBJ2-1, the V gene TRBV7-2, with D perhaps TRBD2 (6 bases). The germline V gene encodes CDR1 SGHTA and CDR2 FQGNSA. CDR3 length: 14 amino acids. The ends were cut back, 4 bases at V and 9 bases at J, with 16 bases in the middle.

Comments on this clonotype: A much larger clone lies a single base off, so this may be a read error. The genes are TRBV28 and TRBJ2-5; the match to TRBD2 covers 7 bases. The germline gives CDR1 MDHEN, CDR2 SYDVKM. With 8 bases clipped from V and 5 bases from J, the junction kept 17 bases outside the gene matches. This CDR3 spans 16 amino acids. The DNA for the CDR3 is TGTGCCAGCCTAAAGACGGGAGGAGAGTTCCGGGAGACCCAGTACTTC. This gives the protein CASLKTGGEFRETQYF.

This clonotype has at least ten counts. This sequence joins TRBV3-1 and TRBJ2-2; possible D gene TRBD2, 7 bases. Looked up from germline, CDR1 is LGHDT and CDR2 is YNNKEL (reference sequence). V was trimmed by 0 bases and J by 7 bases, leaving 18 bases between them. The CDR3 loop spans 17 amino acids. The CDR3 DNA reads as TGTGCCAGCAGCCAAGATTTCCCTCGCGGGGGCGGCGGGGAGCTGTTTTTT. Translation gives CASSQDFPRGGGGELFF.

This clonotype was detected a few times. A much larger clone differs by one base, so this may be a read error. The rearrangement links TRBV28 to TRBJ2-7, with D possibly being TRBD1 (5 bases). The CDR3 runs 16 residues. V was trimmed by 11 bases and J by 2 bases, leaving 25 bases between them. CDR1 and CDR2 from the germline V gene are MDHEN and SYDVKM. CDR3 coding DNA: TGTGCCGGCACCCCCCTCCGAGACAGACCTACCTACGAGCAGTACTTC. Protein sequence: CAGTPLRDRPTYEQYF. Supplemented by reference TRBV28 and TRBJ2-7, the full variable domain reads DVKVTQSSRYLVKRTGEKVFLECVQDMDHENMFWYRQDPGLGLRLIYFSYDVKMKEKGDIPEGYSVSREKKERFSLILESASTNQTSMYLCAGTPLRDRPTYEQYFGPGTRLTVT.

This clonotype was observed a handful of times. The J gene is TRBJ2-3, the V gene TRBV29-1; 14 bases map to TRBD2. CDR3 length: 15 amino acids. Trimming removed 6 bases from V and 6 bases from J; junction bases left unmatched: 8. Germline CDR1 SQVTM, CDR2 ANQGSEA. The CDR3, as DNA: TGCAGCGTCGCCCGGACTAGCGGGGGGTTTGATACGCAGTATTTT. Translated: CSVARTSGGFDTQYF.

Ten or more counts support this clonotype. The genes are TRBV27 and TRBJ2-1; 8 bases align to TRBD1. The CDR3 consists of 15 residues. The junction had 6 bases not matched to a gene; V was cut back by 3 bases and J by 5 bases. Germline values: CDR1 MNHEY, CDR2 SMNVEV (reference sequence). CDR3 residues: CASSFGQGFNNEQFF. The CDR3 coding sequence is TGTGCCAGCAGTTTTGGACAGGGTTTTAACAATGAGCAGTTCTTC.

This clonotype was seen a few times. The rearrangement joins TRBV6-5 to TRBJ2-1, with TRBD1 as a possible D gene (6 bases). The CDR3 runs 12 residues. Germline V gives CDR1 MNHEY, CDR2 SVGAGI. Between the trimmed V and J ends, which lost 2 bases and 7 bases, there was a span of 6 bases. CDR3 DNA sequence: TGTGCCAGCAGTTACCAGGGGAATGAGCAGTTCTTC. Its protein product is CASSYQGNEQFF.

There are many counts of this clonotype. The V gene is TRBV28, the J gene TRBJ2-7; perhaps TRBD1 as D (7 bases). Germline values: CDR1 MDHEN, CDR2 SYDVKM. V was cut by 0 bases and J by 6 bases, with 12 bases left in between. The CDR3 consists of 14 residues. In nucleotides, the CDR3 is TGTGCCAGCAGTTTATGGGAGGGGGCGAGCGAGCAGTACTTC. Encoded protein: CASSLWEGASEQYF.

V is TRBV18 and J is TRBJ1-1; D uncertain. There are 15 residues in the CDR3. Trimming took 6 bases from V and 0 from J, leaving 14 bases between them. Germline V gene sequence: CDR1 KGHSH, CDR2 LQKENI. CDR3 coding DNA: TGTGCCAGCTCCCCCAAGGAGAACATGAACACTGAAGCTTTCTTT. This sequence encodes CASSPKENMNTEAFF. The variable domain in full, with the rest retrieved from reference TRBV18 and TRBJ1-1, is NAGVMQNPRHLVRRRGQEARLRCSPMKGHSHVYWYRQLPEEGLKFMVYLQKENIIDESGMPKERFSAEFPKEGPSILRIQQVVRGDSAAYFCASSPKENMNTEAFFGQGTRLTVV.

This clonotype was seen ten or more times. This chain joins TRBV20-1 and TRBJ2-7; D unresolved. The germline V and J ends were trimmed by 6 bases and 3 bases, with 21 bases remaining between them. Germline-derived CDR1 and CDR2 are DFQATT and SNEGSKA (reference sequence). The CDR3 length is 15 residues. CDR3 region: CSASLRQPHRYEQYF. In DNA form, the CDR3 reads TGCAGTGCCAGTTTGAGGCAGCCCCACCGCTACGAGCAGTACTTC.

CDR3 loop: CAWRDTGDTGELFF. In DNA, the CDR3 is TGTGCCTGGAGAGATACAGGAGACACCGGGGAGCTGTTTTTT. This chain joins TRBV30 and TRBJ2-2; D is perhaps TRBD1 (5 bases). The CDR3 is 14 amino acids. Germline CDR1 and CDR2: GTSNPN and SVGIG (reference sequence). Trimming stripped 3 bases from V and 3 bases from J, with 11 bases between.

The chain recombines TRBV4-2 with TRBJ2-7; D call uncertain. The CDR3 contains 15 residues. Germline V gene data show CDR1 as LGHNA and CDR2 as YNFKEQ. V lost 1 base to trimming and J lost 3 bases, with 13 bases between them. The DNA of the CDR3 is TGTGCCAGCAGCCAAGCTACCGGGCAAATCTACGAGCAGTACTTC. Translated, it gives CASSQATGQIYEQYF.

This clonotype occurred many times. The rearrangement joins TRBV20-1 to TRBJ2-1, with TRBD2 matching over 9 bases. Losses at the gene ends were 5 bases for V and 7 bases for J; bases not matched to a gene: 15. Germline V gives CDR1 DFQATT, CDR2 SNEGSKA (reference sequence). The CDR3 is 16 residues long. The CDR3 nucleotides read TGCAGTGCTGGGAAGACTAGCGGCCATACTTGGAATGAGCAGTTCTTC. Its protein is CSAGKTSGHTWNEQFF.

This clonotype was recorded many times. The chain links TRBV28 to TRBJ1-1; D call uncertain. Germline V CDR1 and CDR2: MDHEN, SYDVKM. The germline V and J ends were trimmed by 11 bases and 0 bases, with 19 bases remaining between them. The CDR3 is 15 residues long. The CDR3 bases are TGTGCCGGCACGAGTTATAAGGGTGTGAACACTGAAGCTTTCTTT. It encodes CAGTSYKGVNTEAFF.